The rows below give T cell receptor beta chains drawn from one sample of a study of blood T cells in healthy people across ages. MiXCR, applied by TCRdb to the 5' RACE reads, yields one record per CDR3 protein. The sample carries fewer than 900,000 distinct CDR3 sequences, around 34% recorded once. The sequenced sample was blood. The receptors were sampled from a man aged 18 to 29 in good health. Both conserved end residues are part of each CDR3. D genes are given only for firm matches. Part of the rows lack a size; the others show once, few, many or a class for expanded clones.

TRBD1,TRBV20-1,TRBJ1-1,.,CSARDPGQSLNTEAFF,TGCAGTGCTAGAGATCCGGGACAGAGCCTTAACACTGAAGCTTTCTTT
.,TRBV5-1,TRBJ1-3,once,CASRGGVSSGNTIYF,TGCGCCAGCAGGGGTGGGGTCTCCTCTGGAAACACCATATATTTT
.,TRBV20-1,TRBJ1-5,.,CSARQDSYSNQPQHF,TGCAGTGCTAGGCAGGACAGCTATAGCAATCAGCCCCAGCATTTT
.,TRBV20-1,TRBJ2-5,many,CSAREGAARQQETQYF,TGCAGTGCTAGAGAGGGGGCAGCGAGGCAGCAAGAGACCCAGTACTTC
.,TRBV6-5,TRBJ2-1,few,CASSGELGFDEQFF,TGTGCCAGCAGTGGGGAGCTGGGATTTGATGAGCAGTTCTTC
TRBD1,TRBV7-9,TRBJ1-2,.,CASGTGGNYGYTF,TGTGCCAGCGGGACAGGGGGAAACTATGGCTACACCTTC
.,TRBV5-1,TRBJ2-2,few,CASSSQDVTGELFF,TGCGCCAGCAGCTCCCAAGACGTCACCGGGGAGCTGTTTTTT
.,TRBV9,TRBJ1-2,.,CASSGNRGTYGYTF,TGTGCCAGCAGCGGCAACAGAGGGACCTATGGCTACACCTTC
.,TRBV25-1,TRBJ1-2,few,CASSAHYYTF,TGTGCCAGCAGTGCCCACTACTACACCTTC
TRBD2,TRBV7-2,TRBJ2-5,.,CASSSAGRQETQYF,TGTGCCAGCAGCTCAGCGGGGCGACAAGAGACCCAGTACTTC
.,TRBV7-2,TRBJ2-3,few,CASSLAWDGLAFPDTQYF,TGTGCCAGCAGCTTAGCTTGGGACGGGCTTGCGTTCCCAGATACGCAGTATTTT
TRBD1,TRBV11-3,TRBJ2-5,.,CASSLSGQGASGQYF,TGTGCCAGCAGCTTGTCAGGACAGGGGGCGAGTGGGCAGTACTTC
.,TRBV20-1,TRBJ1-1,few,CSARVPGTEAFF,TGCAGTGCTAGAGTTCCAGGGACTGAAGCTTTCTTT
TRBD2,TRBV9,TRBJ2-1,.,CASSTGTSVYNEQFF,TGTGCCAGCAGCACCGGGACTAGCGTTTACAATGAGCAGTTCTTC
.,TRBV10-2,TRBJ1-3,.,CAIESSGNTIYF,TGCGCCATCGAGTCTTCTGGAAACACCATATATTTT
.,TRBV6-5,TRBJ1-1,.,CANSNRESLGAFF,TGTGCCAACAGTAACAGGGAATCCCTTGGAGCTTTCTTT
.,TRBV7-9,TRBJ2-3,many,CASSPLAADSTDTQYF,TGTGCCAGCAGCCCGTTGGCGGCGGATAGCACAGATACGCAGTATTTT
.,TRBV7-2,TRBJ2-1,.,CASSLEVGRGAANNEQFF,TGTGCCAGCAGCTTAGAGGTAGGAAGGGGGGCCGCGAACAATGAGCAGTTCTTC
.,TRBV14,TRBJ2-3,many,CASSQSFGDWFSTDTQYF,TGTGCCAGCAGCCAATCCTTTGGGGACTGGTTCAGCACAGATACGCAGTATTTT
TRBD1,TRBV12-3/TRBV12-4,TRBJ1-2,once,CASRAGTGGMDGYTF,TGTGCCAGCAGGGCCGGGACAGGGGGGATGGATGGCTACACCTTC
.,TRBV18,TRBJ2-3,many,CASSQTATDTQYF,TGTGCCAGCTCTCAAACAGCTACAGATACGCAGTATTTT
.,TRBV20-1,TRBJ1-2,.,CSARRADYGYTF,TGCAGTGCTAGAAGGGCAGACTATGGCTACACCTTC
.,TRBV5-1,TRBJ2-1,.,CASSQSSGDYEQFF,TGCGCCAGCAGCCAATCGTCGGGGGACTATGAGCAGTTCTTC
TRBD1,TRBV4-1,TRBJ1-2,.,CASSQAGTGGNDGYTF,TGCGCCAGCAGCCAAGCCGGGACAGGGGGCAACGATGGCTACACCTTC
.,TRBV29-1,TRBJ2-1,once,CSVQVPAYNEQFF,TGCAGCGTTCAGGTACCGGCCTACAATGAGCAGTTCTTC
.,TRBV15,TRBJ2-6,.,CATSRAFGNRVSGANVLTF,TGTGCCACCAGCAGAGCGTTTGGGAACAGGGTCTCTGGGGCCAACGTCCTGACTTTC
.,TRBV7-2,TRBJ1-2,few,CASQSRGDGYTF,TGTGCCAGCCAATCGCGGGGGGACGGCTACACCTTC
.,TRBV12-3/TRBV12-4,TRBJ1-2,many,CASTPAGYGYTF,TGTGCCAGCACCCCGGCGGGGTATGGCTACACCTTC
.,TRBV12-3/TRBV12-4,TRBJ2-3,few,CASTETTYGTDTQYF,TGTGCCAGCACCGAGACGACATACGGCACAGATACGCAGTATTTT
.,TRBV15,TRBJ2-2,once,CATARGAGTGELFF,TGTGCCACAGCAAGGGGGGCAGGAACCGGGGAGCTGTTTTTT
.,TRBV5-6,TRBJ2-4,.,CASSSTGRLSKNIQYF,TGTGCCAGCAGCTCCACAGGGAGACTTTCCAAAAACATTCAGTACTTC
TRBD1,TRBV6-6,TRBJ1-2,.,CASSGQGGSGYTF,TGTGCCAGCAGTGGACAGGGCGGATCTGGCTACACCTTC